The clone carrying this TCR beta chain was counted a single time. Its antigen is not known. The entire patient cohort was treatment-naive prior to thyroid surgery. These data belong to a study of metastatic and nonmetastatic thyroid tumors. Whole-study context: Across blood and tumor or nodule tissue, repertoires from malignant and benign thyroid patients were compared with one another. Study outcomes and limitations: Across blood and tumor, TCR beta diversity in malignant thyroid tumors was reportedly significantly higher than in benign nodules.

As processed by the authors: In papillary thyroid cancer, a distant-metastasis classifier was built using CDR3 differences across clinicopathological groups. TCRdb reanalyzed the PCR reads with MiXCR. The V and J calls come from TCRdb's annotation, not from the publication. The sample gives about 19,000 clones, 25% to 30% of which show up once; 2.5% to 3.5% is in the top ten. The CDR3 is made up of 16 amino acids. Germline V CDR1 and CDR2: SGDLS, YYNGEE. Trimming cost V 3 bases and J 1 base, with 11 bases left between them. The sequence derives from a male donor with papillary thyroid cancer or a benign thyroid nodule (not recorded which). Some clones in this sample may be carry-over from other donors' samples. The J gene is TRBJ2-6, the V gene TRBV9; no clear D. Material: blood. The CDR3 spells CASSAAFESGANVLTF. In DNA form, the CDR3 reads TGTGCCAGCAGCGCGGCTTTCGAATCTGGGGCCAACGTCCTGACTTTC.